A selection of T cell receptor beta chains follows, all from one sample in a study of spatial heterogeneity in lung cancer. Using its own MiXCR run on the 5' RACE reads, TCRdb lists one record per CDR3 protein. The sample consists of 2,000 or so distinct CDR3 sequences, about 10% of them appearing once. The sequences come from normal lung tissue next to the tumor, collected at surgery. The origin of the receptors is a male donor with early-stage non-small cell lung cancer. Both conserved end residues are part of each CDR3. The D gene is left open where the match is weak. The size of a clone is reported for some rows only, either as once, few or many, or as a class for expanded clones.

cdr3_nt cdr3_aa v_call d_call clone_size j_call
TGTGCCAGCAGACGGCAGGGTGGCTCCTACGAGCAGTACTTC CASRRQGGSYEQYF TRBV5-4 NA medium-sized TRBJ2-7
TGCGCCAGCAGCTTGAGTAGCGTGAAGGGTACGAACACCGGGGAGCTGTTTTTT CASSLSSVKGTNTGELFF TRBV5-1 NA medium-sized TRBJ2-2
TGTGCCAGCAGCTTAGGGGACCTATACTACGAGCAGTACTTC CASSLGDLYYEQYF TRBV7-2 NA NA TRBJ2-7
TGTGCCAGCAGCTTAGATGTTGGGTGGCACAATGAGCAGTTCTTC CASSLDVGWHNEQFF TRBV11-2 NA medium-sized TRBJ2-1
TGTGCCAGCAGCGTACTCGACGGACTCCCGAGGACAGATACGCAGTATTTT CASSVLDGLPRTDTQYF TRBV9 NA medium-sized TRBJ2-3
TGTGCCAGCAGCGGGGGACAGGGGGCACACTCCGGCTACACCTTC CASSGGQGAHSGYTF TRBV9 TRBD1 NA TRBJ1-2
TGCAGCGTTTGGGGGGCACCGAGCACTGAAGCTTTCTTT CSVWGAPSTEAFF TRBV29-1 NA large TRBJ1-1
TGTGCCAGCAGCTTGTGGTCGGGGACACAGACCCACTTT CASSLWSGTQTHF TRBV5-4 NA many TRBJ1-6
TGTGCCAGCTCATCCGGGGGGGAAGAGACCCAGTACTTC CASSSGGEETQYF TRBV18 TRBD2 NA TRBJ2-5
TGTGCCAGCAGTTATGGGATCGGGGGAGACGAGCAGTTCTTC CASSYGIGGDEQFF TRBV6-5 NA medium-sized TRBJ2-1
TGTGCCAGCAGTTTGTGGGTAAACTCACCCCTCCACTTT CASSLWVNSPLHF TRBV27 NA many TRBJ1-6
TGTGCCAGCAGCGGTGGGGGGCGATCAGATACGCAGTATTTT CASSGGGRSDTQYF TRBV9 NA NA TRBJ2-3
TGCGCCAGCAGCTTGGCGCCAGGAGCCTACAATGAGCAGTTCTTC CASSLAPGAYNEQFF TRBV5-1 NA medium-sized TRBJ2-1
TGCAGTGCCGTCGGACGGACCGCCTCTGGGGCCAACGTCCTGACTTTC CSAVGRTASGANVLTF TRBV20-1 NA medium-sized TRBJ2-6
TGTGCCAGCAGTGAAGCTATGGTGGGTGAGCAGTTCTTC CASSEAMVGEQFF TRBV2 NA medium-sized TRBJ2-1
TGTGCCAGCAGTTCTCTAGGACAGGGCGAAGGAAACACCATATATTTT CASSSLGQGEGNTIYF TRBV12-3/TRBV12-4 TRBD1 few TRBJ1-3
TGTGCCAGCAGTGAAGGGGGAGGGTACGGCCGCGCCCAGCATTTT CASSEGGGYGRAQHF TRBV6-1 NA many TRBJ1-5
TGTGCCAGCAGTTCACACCCGAATTCACCCCTCCACTTT CASSSHPNSPLHF TRBV6-5 NA medium-sized TRBJ1-6
TGTGCCAGCAGCTTTGGAAGCTTCCAGGGGTCGGTATACGAGCAGTACTTC CASSFGSFQGSVYEQYF TRBV7-4 NA medium-sized TRBJ2-7
TGTGCCAGCAGCTTGACAGGGTTGAACAATCAGCCCCAGCATTTT CASSLTGLNNQPQHF TRBV9 TRBD1 medium-sized TRBJ1-5
TGTGCCAGCAGTGAAAAAGTCTTCAATCAGCCCCAGCATTTT CASSEKVFNQPQHF TRBV6-1 NA few TRBJ1-5
TGTGCCAGCAGAACCGGACAGAACACCGGGGAGCTGTTTTTT CASRTGQNTGELFF TRBV28 NA once TRBJ2-2
TGCGCCAGCGAGGTTGGAAGGGGAAACACTGAAGCTTTCTTT CASEVGRGNTEAFF TRBV5-1 NA medium-sized TRBJ1-1
TGTGCCAGCAGTACTATCTCCTACAATGAGCAGTTCTTC CASSTISYNEQFF TRBV7-8 NA medium-sized TRBJ2-1
TGTGCCAGCAGCTTGGGGATGGGACAGGGGTTCAACGAGCAGTACTTC CASSLGMGQGFNEQYF TRBV5-4 TRBD1 large TRBJ2-7
TGTGCCAGCCTCGCCGCAGCAGATACGCAGTATTTT CASLAAADTQYF TRBV25-1 NA large TRBJ2-3
TGTGCCAGCTCACCCCGACAGGGTTCGGCCTACGAGCAGTACTTC CASSPRQGSAYEQYF TRBV18 TRBD1 few TRBJ2-7
TGTGCCAGCAGTCGCTACAAACCCCCGGGCGGGGAGCTGTTTTTT CASSRYKPPGGELFF TRBV28 NA many TRBJ2-2
TGTGCCAGCAGCTTAAGGACTAGCGGGGCCACCTACTACGAGCAGTACTTC CASSLRTSGATYYEQYF TRBV7-2 TRBD2 medium-sized TRBJ2-7
TGCGCCAGCAAAGGCAGCCTGTCTGGGGCCAACGTCCTGACTTTC CASKGSLSGANVLTF TRBV5-1 NA medium-sized TRBJ2-6
TGTGCCAGCAGTTTAGGGCCTCAGGCAGGGCGTCCGGGTTGGACGCAGTATTTT CASSLGPQAGRPGWTQYF TRBV28 NA large TRBJ2-3
TGTGCCAGCAGTCCAAAAGGACTAGCGGATTTGGCCCAGTACTTC CASSPKGLADLAQYF TRBV12-3/TRBV12-4 TRBD2 NA TRBJ2-5
TGTGCCAGCAGCCTCTCGGGACAGGACCTCACAGATACGCAGTATTTT CASSLSGQDLTDTQYF TRBV2 TRBD1 medium-sized TRBJ2-3
TGTGCCAGCAGCCAAGGGACTAGCGGGGCAGACACAGATACGCAGTATTTT CASSQGTSGADTDTQYF TRBV3-1 TRBD2 medium-sized TRBJ2-3
TGTGCCATCAGTGAGTTTAGCGGCGGGGAGCTGTTTTTT CAISEFSGGELFF TRBV10-3 NA medium-sized TRBJ2-2
TGTGCCAGCAGTTACTCGCGGGGAGACGAGCAGTACTTC CASSYSRGDEQYF TRBV6-2/TRBV6-3 NA medium-sized TRBJ2-7
TGTGCCAGTAGTATATACGGGGGCGGGGAGCTGTTTTTT CASSIYGGGELFF TRBV19 NA NA TRBJ2-2
TGTGCCAGCAGTTACTCGAGTATGGGCAATGTGGCCGGGGAGCTGTTTTTT CASSYSSMGNVAGELFF TRBV6-2/TRBV6-3 NA medium-sized TRBJ2-2
TGCGCCAGCAGCTTGGAGGCAGGTTCTTACAATGAGCAGTTCTTC CASSLEAGSYNEQFF TRBV5-1 NA medium-sized TRBJ2-1
TGTGCCAGCAGCTTAGCGCGAACAGGGGATACGGACATTCAGTACTTC CASSLARTGDTDIQYF TRBV7-2 TRBD1 medium-sized TRBJ2-4
TGTGCCAGCAGGCTGGGTGGCAGTAATGAAAAACTGTTTTTT CASRLGGSNEKLFF TRBV7-2 NA medium-sized TRBJ1-4
TGTGCCAGCAGTGAATCTACGGACAGCAATGAGCAGTTCTTC CASSESTDSNEQFF TRBV25-1 NA many TRBJ2-1
TGTGCCACCAGCAGAGGATCCGTTAGTAGGACTAGCGGCTCCTACAATGAGCAGTTCTTC CATSRGSVSRTSGSYNEQFF TRBV15 TRBD2 medium-sized TRBJ2-1
TGTGCCAGCAGGGCCGGGGAGACCCAGTACTTC CASRAGETQYF TRBV11-2 NA medium-sized TRBJ2-5
TGTGCCAGCAGCCAAGCCTACAGGGGAGCTAATGAAAAACTGTTTTTT CASSQAYRGANEKLFF TRBV4-2 TRBD1 NA TRBJ1-4
TGTGCCAGCTCGAAGGGCAGGGACTACGAGCAGTACTTC CASSKGRDYEQYF TRBV18 NA medium-sized TRBJ2-7
TGTGCCAGCAGTCTAGACCTAATTGGACAGGGGAAGGGGGAGCTGTTTTTT CASSLDLIGQGKGELFF TRBV28 TRBD1 medium-sized TRBJ2-2
TGTGCCAGCAGTTTATTGAGGACAGGGTCAAACATTCAGTACTTC CASSLLRTGSNIQYF TRBV28 TRBD1 once TRBJ2-4
TGTGCCAGCATATCGGGGACACCAACCTACGAGCAGTACTTC CASISGTPTYEQYF TRBV27 NA medium-sized TRBJ2-7